This TCR beta chain was retrieved from a study of blood T cell repertoires in COVID-19. The wider study: Italy, Spain and the United States were the sources of the convalescent and acute COVID-19 samples. The cDNA or gDNA used as material had been derived from T cells, B-cell-depleted T cells, or PBMCs.

Per the authors' pipeline: For nucleated cells, counts were estimated from reference gene primer amplification. Data came from immunoSEQ multiplex PCR; TCRdb stores just in-frame clones and leaves some out. The V and J calls and clone size were taken over from that table, and D and trimming were inferred from the DNA. Of under 300,000 clones detected, approximately 85% appear once; the ten largest clones hold just under 0.8%. The CDR3 covers 14 residues. Germline loops: CDR1 MNHEY, CDR2 SMNVEV (reference sequence). V was shortened by 6 bases and J by 3 bases, with 12 bases between the two germline ends.

This chain joins TRBV27 and TRBJ1-3; weak D call: TRBD1 (6 bases). This receptor was taken from a woman in her twenties or thirties with acute or convalescent COVID-19. Sequenced material: peripheral blood. The CDR3 DNA follows: TGTGCCAGCAGCCGGGGGGGCCATGGAAACACCATATATTTT. As protein: CASSRGGHGNTIYF.